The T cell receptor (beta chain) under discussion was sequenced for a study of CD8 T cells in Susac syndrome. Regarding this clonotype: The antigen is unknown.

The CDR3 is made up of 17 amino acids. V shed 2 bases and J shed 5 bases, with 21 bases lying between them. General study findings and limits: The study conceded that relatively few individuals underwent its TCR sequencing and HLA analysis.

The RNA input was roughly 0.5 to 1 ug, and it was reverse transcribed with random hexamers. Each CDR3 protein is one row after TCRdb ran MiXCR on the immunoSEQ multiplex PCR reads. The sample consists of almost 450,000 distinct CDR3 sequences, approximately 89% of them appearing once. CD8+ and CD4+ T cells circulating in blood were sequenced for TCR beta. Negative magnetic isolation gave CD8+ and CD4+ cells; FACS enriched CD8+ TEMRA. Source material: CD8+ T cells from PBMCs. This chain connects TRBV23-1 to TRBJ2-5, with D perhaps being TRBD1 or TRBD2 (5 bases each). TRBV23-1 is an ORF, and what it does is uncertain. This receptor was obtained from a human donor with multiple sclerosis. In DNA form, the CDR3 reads TGCGCCAGCAGTCAACCGAAGGGACCACACTCTTGGGAGACCCAGTACTTC. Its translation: CASSQPKGPHSWETQYF.